The 21 T cell receptor beta chains below come from one sample, sequenced in a study of PD-1 blockade in classical Hodgkin lymphoma. Clones were sequenced by immunoSEQ multiplex PCR, and TCRdb holds only the in-frame ones, with some missing. The sample consists of fewer than 100,000 clones, under 90% of them appearing once. Brentuximab vedotin exposure varied, and every patient relapsed after autologous stem cell transplantation. Material: peripheral blood mononuclear cells (PBMCs), obtained at baseline. The receptors were gathered from a human donor with classical Hodgkin lymphoma.

This clone was seen only once. The gene calls are TRBV6-4 and TRBJ2-3, with 8 positions matching TRBD1. Trimming removed 4 bases from V and 3 bases from J; junction bases left unmatched: 3. The germline gives CDR1 MRHNA, CDR2 SNTAGT. CDR3 length: 14 amino acids. CDR3 loop: CASSATGGTDTQYF. The CDR3 DNA reads TGTGCCAGCAGTGCCACAGGGGGAACAGATACGCAGTATTTT.

In regard to this clone: This sample also contains other DNA sequences that code for the same CDR3. J is TRBJ1-5 and V is TRBV5-4; D is uncertain. The ends were cut back, 1 base at V and 1 base at J, with 6 bases in the middle. The V gene's germline CDR1 is SGHNT and CDR2 YYREEE (reference sequence). This CDR3 region has 14 residues. The CDR3 bases are TGTGCCAGCAGCTTGAGAGGCAGCAATCAGCCCCAGCATTTT. Translated, it gives CASSLRGSNQPQHF.

The rearrangement links TRBV7-6 to TRBJ2-2, with 8 bases identical to TRBD2. The CDR3 extends over 14 amino acids. Germline CDR1 is SGHVS and CDR2 is FNYEAQ. Germline trimming cut 11 bases from V and 3 bases from J; bases unmatched to any gene: 8. CDR3 loop: CASAAGGHTGELFF. CDR3 bases: TGTGCCTCGGCCGCGGGAGGTCACACCGGGGAGCTGTTTTTT.

V gene TRBV2 combines with J gene TRBJ2-3; weak D call: TRBD2 (6 bases). The CDR3 is 15 residues long. Germline V gives CDR1 SNHLY, CDR2 FYNNEI. V shed 8 bases and J shed 0 bases, with 15 bases lying between them. The CDR3 sequence is CASCGEFTSTDTQYF. CDR3 in DNA: TGTGCCAGCTGCGGGGAATTTACTAGCACAGATACGCAGTATTTT.

This chain uses TRBV5-1 with TRBJ1-2; 8 positions agree with TRBD1. CDR1 and CDR2 from the germline V gene are SGHRS and YFSETQ. J was trimmed by 2 bases and V by 0 bases; bases with no gene match: 9. The CDR3 length is 17 residues. The DNA for the CDR3 is TGCGCCAGCAGCTTGGGTCAGACAGGGGATAAAAACTATGGCTACACCTTC. Encoded protein: CASSLGQTGDKNYGYTF.

The chain joins TRBV2 to TRBJ1-1; D is undetermined. CDR3 size: 13 residues. Trimming removed 3 bases at V and 1 base at J, with 6 bases between. Looked up from germline, CDR1 is SNHLY and CDR2 is FYNNEI. The CDR3: CASSDDKNTEAFF. The CDR3, as DNA: TGTGCCAGCAGTGATGACAAGAACACTGAAGCTTTCTTT.

The chain carries TRBV7-2 and TRBJ1-5; no clear D gene. The CDR3 is 14 residues long. Trimming took off 7 bases at V and 0 bases at J, with 10 bases between the two ends. In germline, CDR1 is SGHTA, CDR2 FQGNSA. The chain's CDR3 is CASTSINSNQPQHF. The DNA of the CDR3 is TGTGCCAGCACGAGCATAAATAGCAATCAGCCCCAGCATTTT.

The chain employs TRBV28 and TRBJ2-2, with a tentative D call TRBD1 (5 bases). This CDR3 has 14 amino acids. Trimming cost V 4 bases and J 4 bases, with 10 bases left between them. Per the germline V gene, CDR1 is MDHEN and CDR2 is SYDVKM. The CDR3 is CASSSSGFTGELFF. The DNA for the CDR3 is TGTGCCAGCAGTTCCTCAGGGTTCACCGGGGAGCTGTTTTTT.

The J gene is TRBJ1-1, the V gene TRBV5-8; 7 nucleotides align to TRBD1. After removal of 5 bases from V and 2 bases from J, the junction contained 6 bases not matched to a gene. Germline V gene data show CDR1 as SGHTS and CDR2 as YDEGEE. The CDR3 is made up of 14 amino acids. Here the CDR3 DNA reads TGTGCCAGCAGTCCATACAGGGGAAACACTGAAGCTTTCTTT. Translation: CASSPYRGNTEAFF.

The gene calls are TRBV4-3 and TRBJ1-6; a possible D gene is TRBD1 (5 bases). This CDR3 is 15 amino acids long. Germline CDR1 reads LGHNA; CDR2 reads YSLEER. The V end was cut by 2 bases, the J end by 5 bases, with 10 bases between. The CDR3: CASSQLDRDNSPLHF. As DNA, the CDR3 is TGCGCCAGCAGCCAACTCGACAGAGATAATTCACCCCTCCACTTT.

The chain couples TRBV11-2 to TRBJ2-7; D is unresolved. This CDR3 spans 12 amino acids. Germline assignment: CDR1 SGHAT and CDR2 FQNNGV. V shed 4 bases and J shed 0 bases, with 4 bases lying between them. The CDR3 DNA sequence: TGTGCCAGCAGCTCGGACTCCTACGAGCAGTACTTC. Translating gives CASSSDSYEQYF. The variable domain in full, completed from reference TRBV11-2 and TRBJ2-7, reads EAGVAQSPRYKIIEKRQSVAFWCNPISGHATLYWYQQILGQGPKLLIQFQNNGVVDDSQLPKDRFSAERLKGVDSTLKIQPAKLEDSAVYLCASSSDSYEQYFGPGTRLTVT.

This clone was recorded a few times. CDR3 amino acids: CAGRLEPSYNEQFF. DNA of the CDR3: TGTGCCGGAAGATTAGAACCTTCCTACAATGAGCAGTTCTTC. The chain couples TRBV30 to TRBJ2-1; D gene unclear. Germline V lookup: CDR1 GTSNPN, CDR2 SVGIG (reference sequence). The CDR3 sequence is 14 residues long. Trimming removed 8 bases from V and 1 base from J, with 15 bases in between. Full variable domain (missing parts from reference TRBV30 and TRBJ2-1): SQTIHQWPATLVQPVGSPLSLECTVEGTSNPNLYWYRQAAGRGLQLLFYSVGIGQISSEVPQNLSASRPQDRQFILSSKKLLLSDSGFYLCAGRLEPSYNEQFFGPGTRLTVL.

This sequence joins TRBV7-6 and TRBJ2-2; D uncertain. The germline V gene has CDR1 SGHVS and CDR2 FNYEAQ. Trimming removed 9 bases from V and 1 base from J, with 9 bases in between. This CDR3 comprises 13 residues. The CDR3: CASMDGNTGELFF. The CDR3 coding sequence is TGTGCCAGTATGGACGGGAACACCGGGGAGCTGTTTTTT.

The chain has TRBV7-9 and TRBJ1-4; a weak D match, TRBD1 (6 bases). V was pared by 8 bases and J by 8 bases, with 21 bases between. Germline-derived CDR1 and CDR2 are SEHNR and FQNEAQ (reference sequence). This CDR3 contains 15 residues. Written as DNA, the CDR3 is TGTGCCAGCGCCTTGGGGCAAGGGGGAGGAGAAAAACTGTTTTTT. This codes for CASALGQGGGEKLFF.

The J gene is TRBJ1-1, the V gene TRBV18; D ambiguous. Germline V CDR1 and CDR2: KGHSH, LQKENI. Trimming stripped 4 bases from V and 2 bases from J, with 17 bases between. This CDR3 contains 16 residues. CDR3 nucleotides: TGTGCCAGCTCACAGGGAATGGATACCGCTAACACTGAAGCTTTCTTT. Protein sequence: CASSQGMDTANTEAFF.

The chain combines TRBV11-2 with TRBJ2-2; TRBD2 is a possible D gene (5 bases). The CDR3 is 14 residues long. V was pared by 0 bases and J by 6 bases, with 8 bases between. The germline gives CDR1 SGHAT, CDR2 FQNNGV. CDR3 DNA sequence: TGTGCCAGCAGCTTAGAGTGGGGAGCCGGGGAGCTGTTTTTT. Residues: CASSLEWGAGELFF.

The J gene is TRBJ1-1, the V gene TRBV5-6; 8 bases are a match to TRBD1. Germline loops: CDR1 SGHDT, CDR2 YYEEEE. J lost 4 bases, V lost 4 bases, and 6 bases had no gene match. The CDR3 length is 14 residues. CDR3 residues: CASSIRDRSTEAFF. Written as DNA, the CDR3 is TGTGCCAGCAGCATCCGGGACAGGTCCACTGAAGCTTTCTTT.

The V call is TRBV18, the J call TRBJ1-3; TRBD1 matches at 9 bases. The V segment lost 6 bases and the J segment 0 bases; nucleotides outside the gene matches: 9. The V gene's germline CDR1 is KGHSH and CDR2 LQKENI. The CDR3 is 17 amino acids. The CDR3 loop reads CASSLGTGPGSGNTIYF. DNA for the CDR3: TGTGCCAGCTCCCTCGGGACAGGGCCAGGCTCTGGAAACACCATATATTTT.

This sequence joins TRBV5-6 and TRBJ1-2; TRBD1 is a possible D gene (5 bases). V lost 1 base to trimming and J lost 7 bases, with 17 bases between them. Germline CDR1 reads SGHDT; CDR2 reads YYEEEE. The CDR3 has 15 residues. The CDR3 reads CASSLMRDLRSGYTF. The CDR3 DNA is TGTGCCAGCAGCTTGATGCGGGACCTTAGGAGTGGCTACACCTTC.

The V call is TRBV5-1, the J call TRBJ2-5, with 10 nucleotides matching TRBD2. Germline V gene sequence: CDR1 SGHRS, CDR2 YFSETQ. CDR3 size: 15 residues. Unmatched junction bases numbered 3, after V lost 4 bases and J lost 0 bases. The CDR3 sequence is CASSTSGMYQETQYF. As DNA, the CDR3 is TGCGCCAGCAGCACTAGCGGGATGTACCAAGAGACCCAGTACTTC.

The CDR3 spells CAILRGTVNTEAFF. DNA for the CDR3: TGTGCCATACTCCGTGGGACAGTGAACACTGAAGCTTTCTTT. The chain uses TRBV6-1 and TRBJ1-1, with 7 positions matching TRBD1. Germline V gene sequence: CDR1 MNHNS, CDR2 SASEGT. J gave up 0 bases and V 10 bases, and 8 bases lay outside the gene matches. The CDR3 consists of 14 residues.